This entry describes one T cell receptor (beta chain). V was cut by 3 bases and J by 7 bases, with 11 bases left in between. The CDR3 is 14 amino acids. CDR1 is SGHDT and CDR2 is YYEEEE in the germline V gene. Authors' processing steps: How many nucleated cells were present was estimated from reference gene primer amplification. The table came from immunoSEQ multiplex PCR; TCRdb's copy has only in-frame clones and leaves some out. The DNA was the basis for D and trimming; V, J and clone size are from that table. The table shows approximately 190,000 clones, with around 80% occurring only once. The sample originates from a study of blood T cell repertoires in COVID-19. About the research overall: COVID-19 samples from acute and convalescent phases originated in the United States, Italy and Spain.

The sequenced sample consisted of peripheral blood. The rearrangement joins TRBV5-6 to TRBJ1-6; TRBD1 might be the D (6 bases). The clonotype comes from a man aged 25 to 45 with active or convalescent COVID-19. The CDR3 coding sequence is TGTGCCAGCAGCTGGGGGCGGGGGAATTCACCCCTCCACTTT. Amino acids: CASSWGRGNSPLHF.